The T cell receptor (beta chain) under discussion was sequenced for a study of molecular identifiers for immune sequencing clone quantification. The CDR3 totals 15 residues. Per the germline V gene, CDR1 is PRHDT and CDR2 is FYEKMQ (reference sequence). Trimming cost V 6 bases and J 2 bases, with 14 bases left between them. Previously published methods and listed TCR primers were used for the bulk TCR libraries. TCRdb fed the PCR reads into MiXCR, producing one record per CDR3 protein. The table includes 490,000 or so distinct CDR3 sequences, approximately 25% detected once. The source of this sequence is a human donor in good health. Some libraries in this study had Jurkat cell RNA spiked in. What was sequenced was naive CD8+ T cells from blood, with Jurkat cell RNA spiked in. Subset reported: FACS-sorted CD8+CD4-CCR7+CD45RA+ naive T cells. The chain uses TRBV13 and TRBJ2-1, with a tentative D call TRBD2 (6 bases). The CDR3: CASSLAGSPYNEQFF. As DNA, the CDR3 is TGTGCCAGCAGTCTCGCGGGGTCCCCCTACAATGAGCAGTTCTTC.